The sequence of this T cell receptor beta chain was determined in a study of cytomegalovirus exposure and HLA in healthy donors. Findings and limits, study-wide: TCR beta V- and J-gene trimming was later associated with a missense DCLRE1C variant. Near-uniform donor sequencing depth was presumed by presence/absence analyses.

It was with 60 Vbeta and 13 Jbeta primers that the PCR ran. Sequencing used immunoSEQ multiplex PCR; TCRdb keeps in-frame clones, though not all of them. The table for this sample gives some 200,000 clones. On this clone: No antigen is known for it.

The CDR3 runs to 15 residues. The germline V and J ends were trimmed by 4 bases and 4 bases, with 14 bases remaining between them. Per germline, CDR1 LGHNA and CDR2 YNFKEQ. Source material: PBMCs. This receptor was obtained from a woman under 30 in good health and CMV-seropositive. The gene calls are TRBV4-2 and TRBJ1-5; no clear D. Here the CDR3 reads CASSLVRAGNQPQHF. The CDR3 DNA reads TGTGCCAGCAGCCTCGTGAGGGCGGGAAATCAGCCCCAGCATTTT.